These 25 T cell receptor beta chains were sequenced from one sample in a study of human T cells and chemical hapten exposure. Time point specified: pre-sensitization, week 0. Treatment: therapeutic diphenylcyclopropenone sensitization with weekly scalp DPC. One entry per CDR3 protein results from TCRdb running MiXCR on the RACE reads. Altogether 200,000 to 300,000 distinct CDR3 sequences are present, 7.5% to 10% being singletons, with the ten largest covering 2% to 2.5%. The specimen was whole blood, collected in connection with sensitization to the hapten diphenylcyclopropenone (DPC). The origin of the receptors is a woman between 35 and 50 years old with alopecia areata. Some clones in this sample may be carry-over from other donors' samples.

This clonotype was picked up many times. The J gene is TRBJ2-3, the V gene TRBV11-1, with TRBD2 matching 12 bases. This CDR3 is 16 amino acids long. Germline CDR1 SGHAT, CDR2 FQDESV (reference sequence). The V and J ends lost 2 bases and 4 bases, in that order; junction bases with no gene match: 4. CDR3 amino acids: CASSLTLAGGADTQYF. The CDR3 coding sequence is TGTGCCAGCAGCTTAACGCTAGCGGGAGGGGCAGATACGCAGTATTTT. Complete variable domain (other parts from reference TRBV11-1 and TRBJ2-3): EAEVAQSPRYKITEKSQAVAFWCDPISGHATLYWYRQILGQGPELLVQFQDESVVDDSQLPKDRFSAERLKGVDSTLKIQPAELGDSAMYLCASSLTLAGGADTQYFGPGTRLTVL.

This clonotype was recorded once. This rearrangement joins TRBV7-2 to TRBJ2-2; 10 bases match TRBD2. CDR1 and CDR2 (germline): SGHTA, FQGNSA. The CDR3 length is 16 residues. V trimming: 4 bases; J trimming: 3 bases; junction bases outside the gene matches: 5. CDR3 loop: CASSSHGLADTGELFF. CDR3 coding DNA: TGTGCCAGCAGCTCCCACGGACTAGCGGACACCGGGGAGCTGTTTTTT.

This rearrangement joins TRBV7-2 to TRBJ1-2; D gene unclear. Trimming cost V 5 bases and J 5 bases, with 18 bases left between them. This CDR3 contains 15 residues. Germline-derived CDR1 and CDR2 are SGHTA and FQGNSA. CDR3 coding DNA: TGTGCCAGCAGCCGGCGTGCGGACGCCATGTATGGCTACACCTTC. The encoded protein is CASSRRADAMYGYTF.

The chain recombines TRBV20-1 with TRBJ2-3; possible D gene TRBD2, 6 bases. CDR1 is DFQATT and CDR2 is SNEGSKA in the germline V gene (reference sequence). Deletions cut 2 bases from V and 2 bases from J, with 11 bases between. The CDR3 runs 14 residues. CDR3: CSARWSGYTDTQYF. The CDR3 bases are TGCAGTGCTAGATGGAGCGGGTACACAGATACGCAGTATTTT.

This clonotype has at least ten counts. CDR3 in amino acids: CASSLSVGDFNEKLFF. CDR3 coding DNA: TGTGCCAGCAGTTTATCGGTAGGAGACTTTAATGAAAAACTGTTTTTT. The chain is built from TRBV12-3 or TRBV12-4 and TRBJ1-4; D is unresolved. V dropped 2 bases and J dropped 4 bases, with 14 bases sitting between them. There are 16 residues in the CDR3.

This chain joins TRBV12-3 or TRBV12-4 and TRBJ2-2, with a tentative D call TRBD2 (6 bases). The CDR3 loop spans 14 amino acids. The V end lost 5 bases, the J end lost 8 bases, and 15 bases lay between the germline ends. The CDR3 loop reads CASSIGTRRGELFF. Written as DNA, the CDR3 is TGTGCCAGCAGTATCGGGACTCGTCGTGGGGAGCTGTTTTTT.

V and J are TRBV6-6 and TRBJ1-1; tentatively, D is TRBD1 (6 bases). This CDR3 region has 14 residues. Germline loops: CDR1 MNHNY, CDR2 SVGAGI (reference sequence). Deletions cut 4 bases from V and 0 bases from J, with 9 bases between. The CDR3 coding sequence is TGTGCCAGCAGTTCCGGACAGATGAACACTGAAGCTTTCTTT. Translation gives CASSSGQMNTEAFF.

This clonotype was observed a handful of times. The V call is TRBV28, the J call TRBJ2-2; D uncertain. The CDR3 spans 12 residues. CDR1 and CDR2 (germline): MDHEN, SYDVKM. The V gene lost 3 bases and the J gene lost 4 bases, with 3 bases spanning the gap. The CDR3 protein is CASSFTTGELFF. CDR3 DNA: TGTGCCAGCAGTTTTACCACCGGGGAGCTGTTTTTT.

This chain uses TRBV19 with TRBJ2-1, with TRBD2 matching over 11 bases. This CDR3 has 15 residues. V gave up 5 bases and J gave up 9 bases; unmatched junction bases: 9. Germline CDR1 reads LNHDA; CDR2 reads SQIVND (reference sequence). The CDR3 DNA is TGTGCCAGTAGTCCCTATAGCGGGAGGGCCGGTGAGCAGTTCTTC. Protein product: CASSPYSGRAGEQFF.

This clonotype was found a few times. This chain joins TRBV27 and TRBJ2-1, with TRBD1 matching over 12 bases. Trimming cost V 2 bases and J 9 bases; bases outside gene matches: 2. The germline CDR1 and CDR2 sequences are MNHEY and SMNVEV (reference sequence). This CDR3 has 14 residues. CDR3 coding DNA: TGTGCCAGCAGTTTAGGGACAGGGGGCGCTGAGCAGTTCTTC. Residues: CASSLGTGGAEQFF.

This clonotype has more than one count but fewer than ten. The chain is built from TRBV28 and TRBJ2-3; D gene uncertain. Trimming cost V 4 bases and J 10 bases, with 12 bases left between them. This CDR3 is built from 12 residues. CDR1 is MDHEN and CDR2 is SYDVKM in the germline V gene. The CDR3 spells CASSSQLRPQYF. Written as DNA, the CDR3 is TGTGCCAGCAGTTCTCAACTCCGCCCGCAGTATTTT.

This clonotype was seen more than once but under ten times. J is TRBJ2-2 and V is TRBV12-3 or TRBV12-4; 10 nucleotides align to TRBD1. The ends lost 5 bases at V and 6 bases at J; junction bases unmatched: 6. The CDR3 contains 15 residues. The CDR3 reads CASSPGQGVPGELFF. CDR3 bases: TGTGCCAGCAGTCCCGGACAGGGGGTCCCCGGGGAGCTGTTTTTT.

The rearrangement links TRBV5-1 to TRBJ2-2, with 8 bases fitting TRBD2. J was trimmed by 5 bases and V by 0 bases; bases with no gene match: 6. The CDR3 is 16 amino acids. Germline CDR1 SGHRS, CDR2 YFSETQ. The CDR3 region is CASSLEGLERTGELFF. The CDR3 bases are TGCGCCAGCAGCTTGGAGGGACTAGAGAGGACCGGGGAGCTGTTTTTT.

This chain uses TRBV12-3 or TRBV12-4 with TRBJ2-3; 8 bases match TRBD1. J gave up 3 bases and V 7 bases, and 6 bases lay outside the gene matches. The CDR3 covers 14 residues. The CDR3 reads CASTTGASTDTQYF. The DNA of the CDR3 is TGTGCCAGCACGACAGGGGCGTCAACAGATACGCAGTATTTT.

There are many counts of this clonotype. As DNA, the CDR3 is TGTGCCAGCAGCCCCCAAGGGTCCGGGGCAGGGATTGGGGACACTGAAGCTTTCTTT. It is translated as CASSPQGSGAGIGDTEAFF. The chain combines TRBV9 with TRBJ1-1; D is possibly TRBD1 (5 bases). CDR3 length equals 19 residues. The V end was cut by 4 bases, the J end by 3 bases, with 28 bases between. CDR1 and CDR2 (germline): SGDLS, YYNGEE.

This chain joins TRBV7-9 and TRBJ1-5; 7 bases line up with TRBD1. Germline V CDR1 and CDR2: SEHNR, FQNEAQ (reference sequence). The CDR3 totals 13 residues. The V segment lost 4 bases and the J segment 6 bases; nucleotides outside the gene matches: 3. This chain's CDR3 is CASSSEGAQPQHF. Written as DNA, the CDR3 is TGTGCCAGCAGCTCGGAGGGGGCTCAGCCCCAGCATTTT.

This clonotype appeared many times. The chain recombines TRBV7-2 with TRBJ2-5; 8 bases fit TRBD2. Trimming removed 5 bases from V and 2 bases from J; junction bases left unmatched: 4. The CDR3 has 14 residues. Germline CDR1 reads SGHTA; CDR2 reads FQGNSA. For the CDR3, the DNA is TGTGCCAGCAGCCCTACTAGCGGTCAAGAGACCCAGTACTTC. Amino acids: CASSPTSGQETQYF.

This clonotype was seen a handful of times. The rearrangement uses TRBV29-1 and TRBJ1-1; perhaps TRBD1 as D (5 bases). V shed 3 bases and J shed 3 bases, with 14 bases lying between them. CDR1 and CDR2 from the germline V gene are SQVTM and ANQGSEA. The CDR3 extends over 14 amino acids. This CDR3 is CSVDGAIADTEAFF. The CDR3 bases are TGCAGCGTTGATGGGGCTATAGCGGACACTGAAGCTTTCTTT.

The chain links TRBV6-2 or TRBV6-3 to TRBJ2-4; D not certain. Deletions cut 2 bases from V and 0 bases from J, with 11 bases between. CDR1 and CDR2 from the germline V gene are MNHEY and SVGEGT. The CDR3 loop spans 16 amino acids. The CDR3 sequence: CASSYRRQLAKNIQYF. CDR3 DNA sequence: TGTGCCAGCAGTTACAGAAGGCAGCTAGCCAAAAACATTCAGTACTTC.

This clonotype was detected only a few times. This chain joins TRBV15 and TRBJ1-2, with D tentatively TRBD1 (6 bases). The CDR3 runs 13 residues. From germline, CDR1 is LNHNV and CDR2 YYDKDF (reference sequence). V lost 8 bases, J lost 0 bases, and 10 bases lay in between. CDR3 in amino acids: CATRGGPNYGYTF. The CDR3 DNA reads TGTGCCACCCGGGGGGGGCCTAACTATGGCTACACCTTC.

The V and J genes are TRBV5-5 and TRBJ2-7; 9 bases agree with TRBD1. V lost 4 bases to trimming and J lost 4 bases; unmatched junction nucleotides: 6. The germline gives CDR1 SGHKS, CDR2 YYEKEE (reference sequence). This CDR3 is 14 amino acids long. The CDR3 is CASSPATGGYEQYF. The CDR3 DNA reads TGTGCCAGCAGCCCCGCGACAGGGGGATACGAGCAGTACTTC.

At least ten counts were recorded for this clonotype. The chain combines TRBV6-5 with TRBJ1-1, with TRBD1 as a possible D gene (6 bases). CDR1 and CDR2 from the germline V gene are MNHEY and SVGAGI. CDR3 size: 11 residues. V was trimmed by 10 bases and J by 5 bases, leaving 11 bases between them. This CDR3 is CATAQGTEAFF. The CDR3, as DNA: TGTGCCACCGCTCAGGGGACTGAAGCTTTCTTT.

The chain employs TRBV7-9 and TRBJ2-1; TRBD1 might be the D (5 bases). CDR1 is SEHNR and CDR2 is FQNEAQ in the germline V gene (reference sequence). This CDR3 is 14 amino acids long. Between the trimmed V and J ends, which lost 4 bases and 4 bases, there was a span of 11 bases. CDR3 residues: CASSSPQGYNEQFF. CDR3 nucleotide sequence: TGTGCCAGCAGCTCCCCGCAGGGTTACAATGAGCAGTTCTTC.

The sample holds many counts of this clonotype. The rearrangement joins TRBV7-9 to TRBJ2-1; 10 nucleotides align to TRBD2. V trimming: 3 bases; J trimming: 8 bases; junction bases outside the gene matches: 7. Germline-derived CDR1 and CDR2 are SEHNR and FQNEAQ (reference sequence). The CDR3 spans 15 residues. CDR3 protein: CASSFLAGGVDEQFF. CDR3 coding DNA: TGTGCCAGCAGCTTCTTAGCGGGAGGTGTCGATGAGCAGTTCTTC.

A remark on this clonotype: One junction end disagrees with the germline gene, perhaps due to a read error. The rearrangement joins TRBV4-3 to TRBJ1-5, with 8 bases fitting TRBD1. The length of the CDR3 is 15 residues. From germline, CDR1 is LGHNA and CDR2 YSLEER. This CDR3 reads CASSQETGVNRPQHF. The CDR3 DNA follows: TGCGCCAGCAGCCAAGAGACAGGGGTGAATCGGCCCCAGCATTTT.